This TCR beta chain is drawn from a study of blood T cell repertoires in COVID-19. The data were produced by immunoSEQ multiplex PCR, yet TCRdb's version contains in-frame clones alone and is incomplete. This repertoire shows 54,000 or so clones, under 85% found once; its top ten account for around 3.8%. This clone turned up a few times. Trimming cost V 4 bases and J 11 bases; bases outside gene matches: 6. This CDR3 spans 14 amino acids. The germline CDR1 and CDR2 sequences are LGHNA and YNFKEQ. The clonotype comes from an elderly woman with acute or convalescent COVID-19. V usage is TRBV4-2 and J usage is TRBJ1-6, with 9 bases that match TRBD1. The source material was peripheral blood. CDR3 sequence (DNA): TGTGCCAGCAGCCCGGGACAGGGTCTACCACCCCTCCACTTT. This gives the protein CASSPGQGLPPLHF.